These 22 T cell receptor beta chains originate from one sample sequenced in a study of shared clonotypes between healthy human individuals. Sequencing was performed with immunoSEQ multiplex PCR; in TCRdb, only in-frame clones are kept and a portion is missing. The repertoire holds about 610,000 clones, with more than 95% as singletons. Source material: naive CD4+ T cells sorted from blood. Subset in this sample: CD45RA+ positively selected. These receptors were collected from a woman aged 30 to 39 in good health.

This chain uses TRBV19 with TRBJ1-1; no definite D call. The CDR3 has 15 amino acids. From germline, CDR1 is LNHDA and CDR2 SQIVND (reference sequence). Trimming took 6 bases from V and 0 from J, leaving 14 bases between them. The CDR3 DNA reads TGTGCCAGTAGGTTTGGAGACATTATGAACACTGAAGCTTTCTTT. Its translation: CASRFGDIMNTEAFF.

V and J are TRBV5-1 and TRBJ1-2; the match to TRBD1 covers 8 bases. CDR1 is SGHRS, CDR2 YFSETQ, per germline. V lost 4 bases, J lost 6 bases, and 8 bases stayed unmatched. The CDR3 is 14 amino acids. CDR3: CASSQRQGMDGYTF. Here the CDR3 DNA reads TGCGCCAGCAGCCAAAGACAGGGGATGGATGGCTACACCTTC. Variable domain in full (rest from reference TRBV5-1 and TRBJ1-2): KAGVTQTPRYLIKTRGQQVTLSCSPISGHRSVSWYQQTPGQGLQFLFEYFSETQRNKGNFPGRFSGRQFSNSRSEMNVSTLELGDSALYLCASSQRQGMDGYTFGSGTRLTVV.

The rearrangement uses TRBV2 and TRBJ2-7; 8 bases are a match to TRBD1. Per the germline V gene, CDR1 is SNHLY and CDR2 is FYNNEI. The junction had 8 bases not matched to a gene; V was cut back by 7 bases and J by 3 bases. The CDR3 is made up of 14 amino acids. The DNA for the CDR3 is TGTGCCAGCAACGTGGGACAGGAGTTCTACGAGCAGTACTTC. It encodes CASNVGQEFYEQYF. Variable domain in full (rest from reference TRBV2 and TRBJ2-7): EPEVTQTPSHQVTQMGQEVILRCVPISNHLYFYWYRQILGQKVEFLVSFYNNEISEKSEIFDDQFSVERPDGSNFTLKIRSTKLEDSAMYFCASNVGQEFYEQYFGPGTRLTVT.

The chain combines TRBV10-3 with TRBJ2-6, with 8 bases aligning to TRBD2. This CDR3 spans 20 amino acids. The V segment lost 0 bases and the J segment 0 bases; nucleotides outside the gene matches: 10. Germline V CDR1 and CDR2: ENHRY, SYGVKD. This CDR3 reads CAISESKWSAGGSGANVLTF. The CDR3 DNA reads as TGTGCCATCAGTGAGTCGAAGTGGTCGGCGGGAGGCTCTGGGGCCAACGTCCTGACTTTC.

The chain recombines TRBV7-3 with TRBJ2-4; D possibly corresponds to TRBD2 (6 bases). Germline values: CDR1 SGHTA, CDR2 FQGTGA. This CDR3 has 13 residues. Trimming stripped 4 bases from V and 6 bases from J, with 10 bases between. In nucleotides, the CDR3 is TGTGCCAGCAGCTCCCTGGGAGGAAACATTCAGTACTTC. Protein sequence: CASSSLGGNIQYF.

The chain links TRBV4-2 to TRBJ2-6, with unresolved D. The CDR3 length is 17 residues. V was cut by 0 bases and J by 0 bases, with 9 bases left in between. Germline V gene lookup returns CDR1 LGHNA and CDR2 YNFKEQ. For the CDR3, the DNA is TGTGCCAGCAGCCAAGATATGGCCAGCTCTGGGGCCAACGTCCTGACTTTC. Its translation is CASSQDMASSGANVLTF.

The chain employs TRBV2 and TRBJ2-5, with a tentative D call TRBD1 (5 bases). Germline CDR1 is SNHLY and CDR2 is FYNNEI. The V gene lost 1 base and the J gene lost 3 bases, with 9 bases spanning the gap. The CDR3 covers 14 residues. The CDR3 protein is CASSEVRGEETQYF. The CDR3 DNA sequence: TGTGCCAGCAGTGAAGTAAGGGGCGAAGAGACCCAGTACTTC.

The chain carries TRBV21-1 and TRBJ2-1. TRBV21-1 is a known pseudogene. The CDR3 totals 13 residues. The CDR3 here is CASSKAGYNEQFF. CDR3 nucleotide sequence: TGTGCCAGCAGCAAAGCGGGCTACAATGAGCAGTTCTTC.

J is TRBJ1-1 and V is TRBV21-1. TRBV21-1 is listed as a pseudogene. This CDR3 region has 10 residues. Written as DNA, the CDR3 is TGTGCCAGCAGCCCCCTCGGGGCTTTCTTT. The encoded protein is CASSPLGAFF.

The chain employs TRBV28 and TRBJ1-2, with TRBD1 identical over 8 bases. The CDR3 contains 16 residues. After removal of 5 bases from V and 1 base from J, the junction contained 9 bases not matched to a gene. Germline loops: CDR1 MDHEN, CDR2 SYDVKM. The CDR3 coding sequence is TGTGCCAGCAGTCCAGGACAGGGAACTTATAACTATGGCTACACCTTC. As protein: CASSPGQGTYNYGYTF.

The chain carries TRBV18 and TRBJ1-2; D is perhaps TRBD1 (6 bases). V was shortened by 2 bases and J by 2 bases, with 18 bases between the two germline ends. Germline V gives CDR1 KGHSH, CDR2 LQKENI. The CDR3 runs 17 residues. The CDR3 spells CASSPSKDRIINYGYTF. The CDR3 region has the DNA TGTGCCAGCTCACCAAGTAAGGACAGAATCATAAACTATGGCTACACCTTC. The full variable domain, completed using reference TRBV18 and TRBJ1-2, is NAGVMQNPRHLVRRRGQEARLRCSPMKGHSHVYWYRQLPEEGLKFMVYLQKENIIDESGMPKERFSAEFPKEGPSILRIQQVVRGDSAAYFCASSPSKDRIINYGYTFGSGTRLTVV.

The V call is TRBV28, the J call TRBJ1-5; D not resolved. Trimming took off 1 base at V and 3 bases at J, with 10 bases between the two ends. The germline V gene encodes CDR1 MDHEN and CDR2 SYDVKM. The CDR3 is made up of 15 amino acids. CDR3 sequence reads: CASSLFMAHNQPQHF. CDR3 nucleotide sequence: TGTGCCAGCAGTTTATTCATGGCCCACAATCAGCCCCAGCATTTT.

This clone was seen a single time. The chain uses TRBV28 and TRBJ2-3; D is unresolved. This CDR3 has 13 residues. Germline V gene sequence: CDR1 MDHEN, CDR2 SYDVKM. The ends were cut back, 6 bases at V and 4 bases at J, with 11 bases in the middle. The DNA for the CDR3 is TGTGCCAGCAGCCTAGTAATCCCAGATACGCAGTATTTT. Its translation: CASSLVIPDTQYF.

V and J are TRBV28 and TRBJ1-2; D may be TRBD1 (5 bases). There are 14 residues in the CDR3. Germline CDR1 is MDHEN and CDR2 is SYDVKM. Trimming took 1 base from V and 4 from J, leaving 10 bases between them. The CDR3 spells CASSLLSQGYGYTF. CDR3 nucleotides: TGTGCCAGCAGTTTATTGAGTCAGGGCTATGGCTACACCTTC.

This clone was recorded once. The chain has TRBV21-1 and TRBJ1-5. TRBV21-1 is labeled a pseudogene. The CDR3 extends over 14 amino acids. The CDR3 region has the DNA TGTGCCAGCAGCAAAGGTCCCGAAGGTCAGCCCCAGCATTTT. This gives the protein CASSKGPEGQPQHF.

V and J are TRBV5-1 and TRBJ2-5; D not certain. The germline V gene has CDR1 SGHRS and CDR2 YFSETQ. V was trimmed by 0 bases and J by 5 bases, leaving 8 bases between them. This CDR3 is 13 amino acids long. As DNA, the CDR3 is TGCGCCAGCAGCTTGGTTAAGGGCGAGACCCAGTACTTC. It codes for CASSLVKGETQYF.

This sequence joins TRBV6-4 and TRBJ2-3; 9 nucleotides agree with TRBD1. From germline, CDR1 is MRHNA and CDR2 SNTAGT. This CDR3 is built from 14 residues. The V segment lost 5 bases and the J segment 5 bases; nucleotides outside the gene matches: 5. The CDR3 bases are TGTGCCAGCAGTACAGGGGGCGCAGGAGATACGCAGTATTTT. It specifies CASSTGGAGDTQYF.

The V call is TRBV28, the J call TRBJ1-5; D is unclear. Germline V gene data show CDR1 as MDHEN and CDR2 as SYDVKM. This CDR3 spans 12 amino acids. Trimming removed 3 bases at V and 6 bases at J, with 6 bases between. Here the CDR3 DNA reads TGTGCCAGCAGTTTTCCTGGTCAGCCCCAGCATTTT. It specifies CASSFPGQPQHF.

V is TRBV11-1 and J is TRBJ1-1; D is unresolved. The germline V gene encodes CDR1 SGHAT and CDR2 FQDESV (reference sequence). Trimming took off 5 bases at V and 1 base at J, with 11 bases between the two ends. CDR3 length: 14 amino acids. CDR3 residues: CASSLGLKNTEAFF. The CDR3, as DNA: TGTGCCAGCAGCCTTGGACTGAAGAACACTGAAGCTTTCTTT.

The CDR3 loop reads CASSRITNTEAFF. Written as DNA, the CDR3 is TGTGCCAGCAGCCGCATCACAAACACTGAAGCTTTCTTT. This rearrangement joins TRBV7-9 to TRBJ1-1, with D unresolved. This CDR3 is 13 amino acids long. The germline V gene has CDR1 SEHNR and CDR2 FQNEAQ (reference sequence). Trimming shortened V by 5 bases and J by 2 bases, and 9 bases separated the two germline ends. Variable domain in full (rest from reference TRBV7-9 and TRBJ1-1): DTGVSQNPRHKITKRGQNVTFRCDPISEHNRLYWYRQTLGQGPEFLTYFQNEAQLEKSRLLSDRFSAERPKGSFSTLEIQRTEQGDSAMYLCASSRITNTEAFFGQGTRLTVV.

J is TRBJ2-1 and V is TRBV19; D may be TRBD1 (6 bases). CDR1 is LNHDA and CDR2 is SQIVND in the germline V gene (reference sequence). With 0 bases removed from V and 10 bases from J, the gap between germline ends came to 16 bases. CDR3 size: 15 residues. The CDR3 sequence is CASSIDGYRVGEQFF. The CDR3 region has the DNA TGTGCCAGTAGTATAGATGGCTACAGGGTTGGCGAGCAGTTCTTC.

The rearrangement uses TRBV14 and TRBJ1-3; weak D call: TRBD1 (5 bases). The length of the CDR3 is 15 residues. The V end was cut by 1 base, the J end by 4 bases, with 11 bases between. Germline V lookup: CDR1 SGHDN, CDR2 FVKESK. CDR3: CASSQVGSGGNTIYF. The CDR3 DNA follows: TGTGCCAGCAGCCAAGTCGGGTCAGGGGGAAACACCATATATTTT.